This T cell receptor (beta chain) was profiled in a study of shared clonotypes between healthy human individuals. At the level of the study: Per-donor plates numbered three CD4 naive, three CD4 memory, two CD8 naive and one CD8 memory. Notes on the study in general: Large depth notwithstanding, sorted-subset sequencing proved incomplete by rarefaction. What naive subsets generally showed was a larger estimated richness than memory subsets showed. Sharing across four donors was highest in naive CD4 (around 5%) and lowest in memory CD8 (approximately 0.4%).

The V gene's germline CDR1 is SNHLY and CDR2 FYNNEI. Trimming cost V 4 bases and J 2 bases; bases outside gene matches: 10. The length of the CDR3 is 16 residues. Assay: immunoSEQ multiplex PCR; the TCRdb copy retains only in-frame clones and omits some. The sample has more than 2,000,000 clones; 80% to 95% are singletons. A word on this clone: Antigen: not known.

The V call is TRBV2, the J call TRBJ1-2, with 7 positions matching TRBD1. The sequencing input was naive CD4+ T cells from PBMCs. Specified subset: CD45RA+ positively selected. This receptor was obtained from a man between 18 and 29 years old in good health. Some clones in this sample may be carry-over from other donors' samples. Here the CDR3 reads CASSGTLTGFNYGYTF. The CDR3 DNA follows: TGTGCCAGCAGTGGCACCTTGACAGGGTTCAACTATGGCTACACCTTC.